This is a list of T cell receptor beta chains from one sample in a study of CD4 T cells in relation to SARS-CoV-2 and coronaviruses. The antigens of these receptors remain unknown. TCRdb's table, derived via immunoSEQ multiplex PCR, lists solely in-frame clones and lacks some. This table has 21,000 or so clones, over 65% appearing once. Sequencing input: CD4+ T cells from PBMCs, cultured in vitro. The source is a human donor in good health. Each CDR3 is given with its conserved first and last residue. A D gene is named only where the DNA matches it firmly. The size field is filled for only some rows; it gives once, few, many or a size class.

size: .; V: TRBV28; D: .; J: TRBJ1-3; CDR3: CASSFKGSSGNTIYF; DNA: TGTGCCAGCAGTTTCAAGGGTAGCTCTGGAAACACCATATATTTT
size: .; V: TRBV3-1/TRBV3-2; D: .; J: TRBJ2-7; CDR3: CASSQGNNYYEQYF; DNA: TGTGCCAGCAGCCAAGGTAATAACTACTACGAGCAGTACTTC
size: .; V: TRBV7-9; D: .; J: TRBJ2-1; CDR3: CASSSGQTSGNEQFF; DNA: TGTGCCAGCAGCTCAGGACAGACCTCAGGGAATGAGCAGTTCTTC
size: few; V: TRBV15; D: .; J: TRBJ1-2; CDR3: CATSRDRTGYGYTF; DNA: TGTGCCACCAGCAGAGATAGAACAGGCTATGGCTACACCTTC
size: .; V: TRBV30; D: .; J: TRBJ2-1; CDR3: CAWRRPTLDEQFF; DNA: TGTGCCTGGAGGAGGCCCACTTTGGATGAGCAGTTCTTC
size: .; V: TRBV4-1; D: TRBD1; J: TRBJ1-5; CDR3: CASSQGTGGIQPQHF; DNA: TGCGCCAGCAGCCAAGGGACAGGGGGGATACAGCCCCAGCATTTT
size: .; V: TRBV5-8; D: TRBD1; J: TRBJ1-1; CDR3: CASSLQGADTEAFF; DNA: TGTGCCAGCAGCTTACAGGGGGCGGACACTGAAGCTTTCTTT
size: .; V: TRBV4-2; D: .; J: TRBJ1-3; CDR3: CASSQDHRASGNTIYF; DNA: TGTGCCAGCAGCCAAGATCACAGGGCCTCTGGAAACACCATATATTTT
size: .; V: TRBV12-5; D: .; J: TRBJ2-3; CDR3: CASGSGTDTQYF; DNA: TGTGCTAGTGGTTCAGGGACAGATACGCAGTATTTT
size: .; V: TRBV5-1; D: .; J: TRBJ1-5; CDR3: CASSPGAGQPQHF; DNA: TGCGCCAGCAGCCCAGGGGCAGGCCAGCCCCAGCATTTT
size: .; V: TRBV10-3; D: TRBD2; J: TRBJ2-3; CDR3: CATHSGLAPDTQYF; DNA: TGTGCCACTCACTCGGGACTAGCCCCAGATACGCAGTATTTT
size: .; V: TRBV3-1/TRBV3-2; D: TRBD1; J: TRBJ2-5; CDR3: CASSQGTGVGRTQYF; DNA: TGTGCCAGCAGCCAAGGTACAGGGGTTGGTCGGACCCAGTACTTC
size: .; V: TRBV19; D: .; J: TRBJ1-1; CDR3: CASSNGEDTEAFF; DNA: TGTGCCAGCTCAAATGGGGAGGACACTGAAGCTTTCTTT
size: once; V: TRBV7-9; D: TRBD2; J: TRBJ2-1; CDR3: CASSVLSGINDEQFF; DNA: TGTGCCAGCAGCGTACTTAGCGGGATCAACGATGAGCAGTTCTTC
size: .; V: TRBV11-2; D: .; J: TRBJ1-2; CDR3: CASSLRNSGYTF; DNA: TGTGCCAGCAGCTTACGAAACAGCGGCTACACCTTC
size: .; V: TRBV2; D: .; J: TRBJ1-4; CDR3: CASSGDLGADEKLFF; DNA: TGTGCCAGCAGTGGAGATCTGGGGGCTGATGAAAAACTGTTTTTT